This record looks at one T cell receptor (beta chain) sequence and its context. Its antigen is still unknown. The sample is drawn from a study of T cells after yellow fever vaccination. General observations from the study: One caveat is that FACS-sorted repertoires could contain abundant clonotypes contaminating from the bulk population. A small proportion of clonotypes was detected in both the CD4 and CD8 compartments. Peaking on day 5 versus 15, the secondary response was faster but weaker.

It was through 5'RACE template switching that TCR cDNA was made, with a universal primer site and UMIs added. In TCRdb, the 5' RACE reads were re-called with MiXCR into one record per CDR3 protein. The data contain 230,000 or so distinct CDR3 sequences, roughly 3.5% of them singletons. Unmatched junction bases numbered 8, after V lost 3 bases and J lost 6 bases. Looked up from germline, CDR1 is MDHEN and CDR2 is SYDVKM. The CDR3 covers 15 residues. The sample here was PBMCs, taken 15 days after the yellow fever booster vaccination. The chain couples TRBV28 to TRBJ1-1, with 9 bases aligning to TRBD1. This clonotype was obtained from a young man who received the YFV17D yellow fever vaccine. The CDR3 region is CASSFKQGAPPEAFF. CDR3 DNA sequence: TGTGCCAGCAGTTTCAAACAGGGGGCCCCACCTGAAGCTTTCTTT.